The rows below give T cell receptor beta chains drawn from one sample of a study of T cell repertoires in MIS-A myocarditis. The repertoire was sequenced with immunoSEQ multiplex PCR; TCRdb's copy has only in-frame clones and lacks some. The table lists roughly 14,000 clones, around two thirds of them singletons, with 50% to 75% in the top ten. Sequencing was done on a sample of left ventricle heart tissue obtained at autopsy. These receptors all stem from a young man with fulminant myocarditis from multisystem inflammatory syndrome in adults (MIS-A) after COVID-19. Each CDR3 is given without its conserved first and last residue.

v_gene	j_gene	CDR3aa
TRBV3-1/TRBV3-2	TRBJ2-1	ASSLRLGGEQF
TRBV6-5	TRBJ1-1	ASKSRFPMNTEAF
TRBV9	TRBJ2-3	ASSVFGVRGDTQY
TRBV18	TRBJ1-5	ASSPAWDQPQH
TRBV15	TRBJ1-2	ATSGRGTVEPGYT
TRBV30	TRBJ1-3	ASITGSPGNTIY
TRBV20-1	TRBJ1-6	SASDSYYNSPLH
TRBV2	TRBJ1-5	ASSDRNQPQH
TRBV19	TRBJ1-1	ASHAGTAMNTEAF
TRBV29-1	TRBJ1-4	SVQRDSEEKLF
TRBV3-1/TRBV3-2	TRBJ1-1	ASSPSEGGWGGLEAF
TRBV11-2	TRBJ2-1	ASSSSGRSGNEQF
TRBV15	TRBJ2-5	ATSSRRGARWY
TRBV19	TRBJ1-1	ASSYYLGGSSTEAF
TRBV5-1	TRBJ1-1	ASSLGSSWTEAF
TRBV12-3/TRBV12-4	TRBJ2-3	ASSPLGDTQY
TRBV11-1	TRBJ1-5	ASWGGELPQH
TRBV6-6	TRBJ1-2	ASSSQGEVGYT
TRBV27	TRBJ2-2	ASSFRTSTGELF
TRBV5-1	TRBJ1-4	ASSERTGDEKLF
TRBV28	TRBJ1-1	ASRQRDRLNTEAF
TRBV2	TRBJ1-2	ASNVGDRWIGYT
TRBV27	TRBJ2-1	ASRYFSGDRNTEQF
TRBV29-1	TRBJ2-7	SVRRGGGSYEQY
TRBV30	TRBJ2-2	AWTDGVVTGELF
TRBV28	TRBJ1-1	ASSPLPARMNTEAF
TRBV28	TRBJ2-5	ASRLVGPGQETQY
TRBV9	TRBJ2-1	ASSVEAASSYNEQF
TRBV4-3	TRBJ1-4	ASSQPGTGNEKLF
TRBV6-5	TRBJ1-1	ASSYSMNTEAF
TRBV25-1	TRBJ1-2	ASSVGLYGYT
TRBV4-2	TRBJ2-1	ASSQEEGTDYNEQF
TRBV7-9	TRBJ1-1	ASSRMNTEAF
TRBV9	TRBJ2-1	ASSPAGRLNEQF
TRBV7-9	TRBJ1-4	ASSPTNYNEKLF
TRBV7-6	TRBJ2-3	ASSTKSSSGGHTDTQY
TRBV28	TRBJ2-5	ASTPDEAGGETQY
TRBV27	TRBJ2-1	ASGDSGRAYNEQF
TRBV9	TRBJ2-3	ASSVVGGTDTQY
TRBV7-9	TRBJ2-1	ASSLSTRIDEQF
TRBV9	TRBJ1-6	ASSVVAGIESPLH
TRBV6-5	TRBJ1-1	ASTAVEAF
TRBV30	TRBJ2-1	AWSLGGPSYNEQF
TRBV27	TRBJ1-1	ASSPWAGAEAF
TRBV7-9	TRBJ2-2	ASSLEESNTGELF
TRBV29-1	TRBJ2-1	SVDQGHNEQF
TRBV7-3	TRBJ2-6	ASSLGRAGANVLT
TRBV7-9	TRBJ2-5	ASSYPGTKTQY
TRBV7-9	TRBJ1-2	ASRDDRDPYGYT
TRBV7-2	TRBJ1-5	ASSPDRGNNQPQH
TRBV9	TRBJ1-2	ASSELPGQGAGYT
TRBV28	TRBJ2-7	ASSLQTGRGVEQY
TRBV9	TRBJ1-1	ASSAREGTEAF
TRBV4-3	TRBJ2-7	ASSQILGDHYEQY
TRBV28	TRBJ1-5	ASSNDRGRGLYLPQH
TRBV9	TRBJ2-5	ASSVGGGRETQY
TRBV2	TRBJ2-1	ASKGLPRAGEQF
TRBV20-1	TRBJ2-2	SASSVGELF
TRBV5-6	TRBJ2-7	ASSSRPGTGTYEQY